These 21 T cell receptor beta chains were all obtained from the same sample, sequenced in a study of neurological immune-mediated disorders. TCRdb independently ran MiXCR on the 5' RACE reads; one entry per CDR3 protein. The sample yields tens of thousands of distinct CDR3 sequences, around a tenth seen once. Sequencing used PBMCs. The receptors originated from a middle-aged man in good health.

This clonotype was observed many times. The chain links TRBV5-1 to TRBJ2-5; D tentatively fits TRBD1 or TRBD2 (5 bases each). The germline gives CDR1 SGHRS, CDR2 YFSETQ. Trimming pared 7 bases from V and 4 bases from J, leaving 17 bases between. The CDR3 extends over 14 amino acids. CDR3 sequence (DNA): TGCGCCAGCCTCCGGGACCCGCGTGGAGAGACCCAGTACTTC. Amino acids: CASLRDPRGETQYF.

The sample holds many counts of this clonotype. V usage is TRBV6-2 or TRBV6-3 and J usage is TRBJ2-7; D is unresolved. The V gene lost 4 bases and the J gene lost 5 bases, with 18 bases spanning the gap. The CDR3 runs to 15 residues. Germline V CDR1 and CDR2: MNHEY, SVGEGT. The CDR3 protein is CASSSDLAPWNEQYF. In DNA form, the CDR3 reads TGTGCCAGCAGTTCCGACTTAGCACCGTGGAACGAGCAGTACTTC.

This clonotype was recorded at least ten times. The rearrangement uses TRBV6-5 and TRBJ2-7; D may be TRBD2 (5 bases). The V and J ends lost 6 bases and 5 bases respectively, with 17 bases between them. Germline CDR1 is MNHEY and CDR2 is SVGAGI. This CDR3 has 14 amino acids. The CDR3 loop reads CASSLTATGNEQYF. The CDR3 bases are TGTGCCAGCAGCCTTACAGCCACCGGGAACGAGCAGTACTTC.

The sample holds many counts of this clonotype. CDR3 in amino acids: CASSTQGAGELFF. The DNA for the CDR3 is TGTGCCAGCAGCACCCAGGGGGCCGGGGAGCTGTTTTTT. The chain couples TRBV9 to TRBJ2-2; 7 positions match TRBD1. V shed 4 bases, J shed 6 bases, and the junction held 3 bases outside the gene matches. Germline CDR1 and CDR2: SGDLS and YYNGEE. The CDR3 has 13 amino acids.

This clonotype was counted at least ten times. The rearrangement links TRBV5-1 to TRBJ2-7; 8 positions match TRBD1. The CDR3 spans 12 residues. The junction had 8 bases not matched to a gene; V was cut back by 2 bases and J by 13 bases. CDR1 and CDR2 (germline): SGHRS, YFSETQ. The CDR3 is CASSLDTGGIYF. In DNA form, the CDR3 reads TGCGCCAGCAGCTTAGATACAGGGGGGATCTACTTC.

Regarding this clonotype: A read error may be the cause here, since a much bigger clone is one base away. The chain joins TRBV3-1 to TRBJ2-2, with 7 bases matching TRBD1. Germline CDR1 reads LGHDT; CDR2 reads YNNKEL (reference sequence). CDR3 length equals 14 residues. V trimming: 5 bases; J trimming: 4 bases; junction bases outside the gene matches: 4. CDR3 in amino acids: CASSLGTATGELFF. The DNA of the CDR3 is TGTGCCAGCAGCTTAGGGACAGCCACCGGGGAGCTGTTTTTT.

This chain uses TRBV5-1 with TRBJ2-6; D gene unclear. Germline CDR1 reads SGHRS; CDR2 reads YFSETQ. The CDR3 runs 14 residues. V lost 0 bases and J 1 base, leaving 2 bases between the germline ends. The DNA for the CDR3 is TGCGCCAGCAGCTTGGAATCTGGGGCCAACGTCCTGACTTTC. Residues: CASSLESGANVLTF.

Details on this clonotype: A clone one base away is much larger, so this may be a read error. This is likely a read error, given that the CDR3 carries no conserved phenylalanine or tryptophan at its end. The chain uses TRBV20-1 and TRBJ2-3; maybe TRBD2 (7 bases). Trimming removed 3 bases at V and 6 bases at J, with 13 bases between. The CDR3 covers 13 residues. Germline V gives CDR1 DFQATT, CDR2 SNEGSKA (reference sequence). The CDR3 sequence: CSASGGGPDTQYS. CDR3 sequence (DNA): TGCAGTGCTAGCGGCGGGGGCCCGGATACGCAGTATTCT.

This clonotype was seen repeatedly, ten times or more. V and J are TRBV25-1 and TRBJ1-6; the D gene is possibly TRBD1 (6 bases). Germline assignment: CDR1 MGHDK and CDR2 SYGVNS. The V gene lost 2 bases and the J gene lost 6 bases, with 11 bases spanning the gap. The CDR3 is made up of 15 amino acids. This CDR3 is CASSEQGPGNSPLHF. CDR3 bases: TGTGCCAGCAGTGAACAGGGGCCGGGTAATTCACCCCTCCACTTT.

This clonotype came up many times. The chain combines TRBV20-1 with TRBJ2-7; the D gene could be TRBD1 or TRBD2 (5 bases each). V dropped 6 bases and J dropped 0 bases, with 18 bases sitting between them. The CDR3 spans 15 residues. Germline lookup yields CDR1 DFQATT and CDR2 SNEGSKA (reference sequence). The CDR3 loop is CSALRVRDDSYEQYF. In DNA form, the CDR3 reads TGCAGTGCCTTACGAGTCCGGGACGACTCCTACGAGCAGTACTTC.

This clonotype was detected many times. The genes are TRBV29-1 and TRBJ2-7, with 7 bases identical to TRBD2. Germline V gene sequence: CDR1 SQVTM, CDR2 ANQGSEA. Unmatched junction bases numbered 6, after V lost 5 bases and J lost 5 bases. The CDR3 consists of 12 residues. CDR3 residues: CSVLTSVHEQYF. The CDR3 bases are TGCAGCGTTCTAACTAGCGTCCACGAGCAGTACTTC.

This clonotype was detected many times. The V call is TRBV9, the J call TRBJ2-3; D is unresolved. The CDR3 consists of 13 residues. Germline values: CDR1 SGDLS, CDR2 YYNGEE. V lost 1 base to trimming and J lost 4 bases, with 7 bases between them. The CDR3 DNA follows: TGTGCCAGCAGCGTATTATCAGCAGATACGCAGTATTTT. Translated, it gives CASSVLSADTQYF.

This clonotype appeared many times. The chain employs TRBV7-6 and TRBJ2-5; D is possibly TRBD2 (5 bases). CDR3 length equals 13 residues. CDR1 is SGHVS, CDR2 FNYEAQ, per germline. V gave up 5 bases and J gave up 5 bases, with 12 bases separating them. CDR3 coding DNA: TGTGCCAGCAGCCCCAGCGGCTGGGAGACCCAGTACTTC. Encoded protein: CASSPSGWETQYF. The full variable domain, with the rest looked up from reference TRBV7-6 and TRBJ2-5, is GAGVSQSPRYKVTKRGQDVALRCDPISGHVSLYWYRQALGQGPEFLTYFNYEAQQDKSGLPNDRFSAERPEGSISTLTIQRTEQRDSAMYRCASSPSGWETQYFGPGTRLLVL.

Ten or more counts support this clonotype. In nucleotides, the CDR3 is TGTGCCAGCAGCCCTGGACAGGGGGCTTTTTTTGAGCAGTACTTC. Its protein is CASSPGQGAFFEQYF. The chain has TRBV12-3 or TRBV12-4 and TRBJ2-7; 11 bases line up with TRBD1. The CDR3 length is 15 residues. J gave up 7 bases and V 6 bases, and 11 bases lay outside the gene matches.

On this clonotype itself: Germline and junction disagree at one end, which may indicate a read error. CDR3 protein: CAGSYGLAGYSEQFF. CDR3 DNA: TGTGCCGGCAGCTACGGGCTAGCGGGGTACAGTGAGCAGTTCTTC. This chain links TRBV9 with TRBJ2-1; 9 nucleotides match TRBD2. This CDR3 has 15 amino acids. Germline V lookup: CDR1 SGDLS, CDR2 YYNGEE.

This clonotype has at least ten counts. This chain uses TRBV20-1 with TRBJ1-6; 10 positions match TRBD1. J lost 6 bases, V lost 6 bases, and 8 bases had no gene match. There are 15 residues in the CDR3. Germline CDR1 reads DFQATT; CDR2 reads SNEGSKA (reference sequence). The CDR3 sequence is CSALPGTGANSPLHF. CDR3 DNA: TGCAGTGCCCTACCGGGGACAGGGGCTAATTCACCCCTCCACTTT.

This clonotype was seen repeatedly, ten times or more. The V and J genes are TRBV29-1 and TRBJ2-1; 7 bases are a match to TRBD1. Germline-derived CDR1 and CDR2 are SQVTM and ANQGSEA. The CDR3 is 16 residues long. The V gene end was trimmed by 1 base and the J gene end by 8 bases; junction bases not matched to a gene: 14. The CDR3 loop reads CSVEGLRDRASDEQFF. Here the CDR3 DNA reads TGCAGCGTTGAAGGATTGAGGGACAGAGCCTCGGATGAGCAGTTCTTC.

In its sample, this clonotype was seen many times. This chain connects TRBV12-3 or TRBV12-4 to TRBJ1-6; tentatively, D is TRBD1 (6 bases). V lost 5 bases to trimming and J lost 5 bases, with 28 bases between them. This CDR3 is built from 20 residues. CDR3 loop: CASSPDRSRLIPIDNSPLHF. The DNA of the CDR3 is TGTGCCAGCAGTCCAGACAGGTCCAGGTTGATCCCAATCGATAATTCACCCCTCCACTTT.

This clonotype was seen ten or more times. The gene calls are TRBV20-1 and TRBJ2-1; 10 bases agree with TRBD1. This CDR3 region has 18 residues. Unmatched junction bases numbered 16, after V lost 2 bases and J lost 6 bases. Germline CDR1 DFQATT, CDR2 SNEGSKA (reference sequence). The CDR3 DNA is TGCAGTGCTAGAAACCCGGGCGGGACAGGGGTTCTAGTCAATGAGCAGTTCTTC. This gives the protein CSARNPGGTGVLVNEQFF.

This clonotype was recorded many times. The chain is built from TRBV7-2 and TRBJ2-3, with a weak D call TRBD2 (5 bases). V was pared by 4 bases and J by 4 bases, with 12 bases between. Germline V gene data show CDR1 as SGHTA and CDR2 as FQGNSA. The CDR3 has 14 residues. This CDR3 is CASSSLGGADTQYF. The CDR3 nucleotides read TGTGCCAGCAGCTCCTTAGGAGGCGCAGATACGCAGTATTTT.

This clonotype was seen a handful of times. The rearrangement uses TRBV11-2 and TRBJ2-1; D unresolved. The CDR3 covers 12 residues. Germline V gene lookup returns CDR1 SGHAT and CDR2 FQNNGV. The V and J ends lost 1 base and 9 bases respectively, with 7 bases between them. The chain's CDR3 is CASSLVGIEQFF. For the CDR3, the DNA is TGTGCCAGCAGCTTAGTCGGTATTGAGCAGTTCTTC.